This TCR beta chain was captured in a study of blood T cells in healthy people across ages (dated by TCRdb to the mid-2010s). Study-wide context: Template switching captured roughly one uniquely barcoded TCR beta cDNA molecule per two T cells in model experiments. The study measured age-related changes in TCR beta repertoire diversity using deep sequencing normalized with unique cDNA molecular identifiers. For two donors (one aged 18 to 29 and one aged 80 or older), the study analyzed two additional independent replicas of 1 million unique cDNA reads from the same blood draw. Donors were grouped into four age groups: young (average approximately 15 years), middle-aged (around 39), aged (around 56) and long-lived (approximately 82). To avoid experimental bias, donors of different ages were spread randomly across the sequencing lanes.

The CDR3 contains 14 residues, cysteine and phenylalanine counted. Kept here is only the CDR3 DNA, which spans 42 bases and is read in frame from base 1. The junction shows trimming of 3 bases on V and 6 bases on J, plus 12 bases between the germline ends. According to the germline V gene, CDR1 reads SGHNT and CDR2 reads YENEEA. Library prep was done by 5' RACE. For sequencing, an Illumina HiSeq 2500 was employed. The second PCR ran for roughly 6 to 11 cycles and used a J-beta primer mix along with a sample-barcoded 5' primer. Each TCR beta cDNA molecule received a unique molecular identifier from a template-switch 5' adaptor carrying 12 random nucleotides. At least 3 million CDR3-containing paired-end reads were obtained from each sample. First-strand cDNA synthesis was performed from all RNA using the Mint cDNA synthesis kit, with priming by a TRBC-specific oligonucleotide. All cDNA was treated with uracil-DNA glycosylase and then went through a first 18-cycle PCR with the universal primers M1SS and BC2_uni_R. On the study's bioinformatics: For normalization, 1 million high-quality reads were randomly selected from each sample, with every read carrying a distinct molecular identifier. Reads sharing molecular identifiers were discarded rather than binned into consensus sequences. MiTCR, set to a Q25 quality threshold and the strictest error-elimination algorithm, was used for CDR3 identification, clonotype clustering and error correction. A nonparametric unseen species model with Euler transformation was used to estimate lower-bound total TCR beta diversity. TCRdb took the public reads, trimmed them with fastp at Q25, ran MiXCR for clone calling and kept in-frame beta chains. A single entry per CDR3 protein holds the most common genes and DNA from its merged rows. The V and J calls shown here were made by TCRdb, not taken from the authors' results. This sample gives more than 800,000 distinct CDR3 sequences in total; more than 25% of them show up just once. Jointly, the top ten make up roughly a sixth of the sample.

The research as a whole found: The long-lived group showed more naive CD4+ T cells, fewer expanded clones and increased TCR diversity than the aged group, suggesting age selection. There was a strong correlation between observed TCR beta diversity and the percentage of naive T cells measured by flow cytometry. Estimates of total diversity from one million sequenced T cells were regarded as lower bounds and underestimates. Observed TCR beta diversity per million T cells fell roughly linearly with age, and a significant reduction was already apparent by age roughly 40. Because donor CMV infection status was unknown, age-related changes in expanded clonotypes were potentially confounded. Conclusive comparison of naive and antigen-experienced compartments was prevented by the profiling of bulk unsorted PBMCs.

The roughly 39 donors, aged 6 to 90 years, were systemically healthy Caucasian individuals from Russia. Each donor gave ten milliliters of peripheral blood, collected into EDTA-treated Vacutainer tubes. PBMCs were isolated by Ficoll-Paque density-gradient centrifugation, with at least 7 million obtained per sample. Total RNA was extracted from PBMCs with Trizol reagent, with at least 6 micrograms obtained per sample. For every donor, an aliquot of PBMCs went through flow cytometry to measure the percentages of naive CD45RAhigh/CD27high T cells. The table lists this clonotype with a few counts. The target of this receptor is not known. No per-base quality is available; no much larger clone lies one base away.

What was sequenced was blood. The clonotype comes from a woman over 75 in good health. The V and J segments used are TRBV11-3 and TRBJ2-4, with the D segment identity uncertain. Here the CDR3 is given as CASSFPGRRNIQYF. The bases are TGTGCCAGCAGCTTCCCAGGCAGGAGAAACATTCAGTACTTC.